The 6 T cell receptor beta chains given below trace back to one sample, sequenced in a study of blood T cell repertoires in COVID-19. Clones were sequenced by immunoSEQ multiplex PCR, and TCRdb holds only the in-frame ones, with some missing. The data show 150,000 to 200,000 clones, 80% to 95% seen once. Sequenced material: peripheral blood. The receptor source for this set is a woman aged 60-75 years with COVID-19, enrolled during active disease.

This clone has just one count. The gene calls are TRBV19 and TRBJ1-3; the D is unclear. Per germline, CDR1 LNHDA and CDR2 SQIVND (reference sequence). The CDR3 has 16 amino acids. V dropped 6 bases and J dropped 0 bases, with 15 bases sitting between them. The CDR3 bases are TGTGCCAGTAGCCCTGAATTGCCGGGCTCTGGAAACACCATATATTTT. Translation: CASSPELPGSGNTIYF.

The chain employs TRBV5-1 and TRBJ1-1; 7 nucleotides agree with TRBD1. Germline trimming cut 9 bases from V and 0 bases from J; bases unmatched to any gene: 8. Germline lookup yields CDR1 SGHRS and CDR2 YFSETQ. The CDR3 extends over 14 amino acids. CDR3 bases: TGCGCCACCAGACAGGGCCTAATGAACACTGAAGCTTTCTTT. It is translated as CATRQGLMNTEAFF.

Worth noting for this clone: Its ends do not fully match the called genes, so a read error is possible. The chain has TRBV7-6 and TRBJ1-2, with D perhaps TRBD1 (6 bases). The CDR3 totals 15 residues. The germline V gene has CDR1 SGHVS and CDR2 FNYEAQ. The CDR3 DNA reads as TGTGCCAACAGCTTAGGCGGACAGAATAACTATGGCTACACCTTC. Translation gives CANSLGGQNNYGYTF. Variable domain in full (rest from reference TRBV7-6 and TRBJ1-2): GAGVSQSPRYKVTKRGQDVALRCDPISGHVSLYWYRQALGQGPEFLTYFNYEAQQDKSGLPNDRFSAERPEGSISTLTIQRTEQRDSAMYRCANSLGGQNNYGYTFGSGTRLTVV.

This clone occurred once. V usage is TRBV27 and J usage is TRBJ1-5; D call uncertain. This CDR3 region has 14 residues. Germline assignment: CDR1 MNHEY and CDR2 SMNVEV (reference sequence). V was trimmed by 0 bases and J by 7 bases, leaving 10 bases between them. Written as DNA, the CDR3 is TGTGCCAGCAGTTTATCGATATGGGAGCAGCCCCAGCATTTT. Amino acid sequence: CASSLSIWEQPQHF.

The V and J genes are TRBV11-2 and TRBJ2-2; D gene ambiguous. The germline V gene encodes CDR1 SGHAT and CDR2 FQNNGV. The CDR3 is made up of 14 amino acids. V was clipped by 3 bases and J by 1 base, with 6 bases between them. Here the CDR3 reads CASSFRRNTGELFF. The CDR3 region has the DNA TGTGCCAGCAGCTTCCGGAGGAACACCGGGGAGCTGTTTTTT.

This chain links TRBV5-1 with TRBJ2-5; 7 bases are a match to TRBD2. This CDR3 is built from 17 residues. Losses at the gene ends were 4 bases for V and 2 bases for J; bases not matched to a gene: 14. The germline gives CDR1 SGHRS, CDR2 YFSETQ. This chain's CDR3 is CASSRGVINFEQETQYF. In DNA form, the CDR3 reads TGCGCCAGCAGCCGGGGGGTCATAAACTTCGAACAAGAGACCCAGTACTTC.